Below are 5 T cell receptor beta chains sequenced from a single sample in a study of T-cell reconstitution after alpha-beta-depleted transplantation in children. It was with unique molecular identifiers that the TCRbeta library was prepared. TCRdb processed the PCR reads anew with MiXCR; each CDR3 protein has one entry. The data hold around 480,000 distinct CDR3 sequences, with about 31% observed a single time. The source was PBMCs from the stem cell graft donor, collected from the stem cell graft. These receptors came from a human donor who donated a stem cell graft to a child with aplastic anemia.

This clonotype has only a few counts. The V and J genes are TRBV20-1 and TRBJ1-4; no reliable D call. The CDR3 extends over 14 amino acids. The V end was cut by 5 bases, the J end by 6 bases, with 16 bases between. Per germline, CDR1 DFQATT and CDR2 SNEGSKA (reference sequence). CDR3 amino acids: CSAPDRRRDEKLFF. The DNA of the CDR3 is TGCAGTGCTCCCGACCGTAGGAGGGATGAAAAACTGTTTTTT.

This clonotype was seen only once. The chain combines TRBV7-9 with TRBJ1-4; D remains ambiguous. V was clipped by 4 bases and J by 6 bases, with 12 bases between them. CDR3 size: 14 residues. CDR1 and CDR2 from the germline V gene are SEHNR and FQNEAQ (reference sequence). CDR3 sequence reads: CASSSLYGDEKLFF. Written as DNA, the CDR3 is TGTGCCAGCAGCTCGCTCTACGGGGATGAAAAACTGTTTTTT.

This chain links TRBV20-1 with TRBJ1-1, with 9 nucleotides matching TRBD1. CDR1 is DFQATT, CDR2 SNEGSKA, per germline (reference sequence). J gave up 4 bases and V 3 bases, and 6 bases lay outside the gene matches. The CDR3 runs 14 residues. For the CDR3, the DNA is TGCAGTGCTAGTGTGACAGGGGGGGTCACTGAAGCTTTCTTT. Its translation is CSASVTGGVTEAFF.

The chain joins TRBV19 to TRBJ2-1, with D perhaps matching TRBD1 (5 bases). This CDR3 spans 15 amino acids. CDR1 is LNHDA and CDR2 is SQIVND in the germline V gene (reference sequence). V was pared by 4 bases and J by 0 bases, with 10 bases between. In nucleotides, the CDR3 is TGTGCCAGTAGTAGTCCAGGGCCCTCCTACAATGAGCAGTTCTTC. This codes for CASSSPGPSYNEQFF.

The chain couples TRBV6-5 to TRBJ1-5, with D possibly TRBD1 on 6 matching bases. The germline V gene has CDR1 MNHEY and CDR2 SVGAGI. V lost 4 bases, J lost 0 bases, and 7 bases lay in between. The CDR3 runs 14 residues. CDR3 nucleotide sequence: TGTGCCAGCAGTTCAGGGGCTAGCAATCAGCCCCAGCATTTT. Amino acids: CASSSGASNQPQHF.